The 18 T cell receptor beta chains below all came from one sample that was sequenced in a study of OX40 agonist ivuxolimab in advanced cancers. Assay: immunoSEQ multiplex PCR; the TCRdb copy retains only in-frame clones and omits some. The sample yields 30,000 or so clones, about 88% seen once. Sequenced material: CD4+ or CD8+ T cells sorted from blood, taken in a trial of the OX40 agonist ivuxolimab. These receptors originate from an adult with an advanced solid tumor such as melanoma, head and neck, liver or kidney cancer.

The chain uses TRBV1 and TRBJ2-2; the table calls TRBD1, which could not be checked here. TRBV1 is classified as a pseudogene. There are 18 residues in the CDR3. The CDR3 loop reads CTSSQDRGGGPQAGELFF. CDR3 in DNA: TGCACCAGCAGCCAAGATCGAGGGGGCGGTCCCCAGGCCGGGGAGCTGTTTTTT.

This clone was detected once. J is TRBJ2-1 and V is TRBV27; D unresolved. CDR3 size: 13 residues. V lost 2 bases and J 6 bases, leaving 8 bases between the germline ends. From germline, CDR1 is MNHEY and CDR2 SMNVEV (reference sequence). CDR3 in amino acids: CASSLGVANEQFF. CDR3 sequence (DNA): TGTGCCAGCAGTTTAGGGGTAGCCAATGAGCAGTTCTTC.

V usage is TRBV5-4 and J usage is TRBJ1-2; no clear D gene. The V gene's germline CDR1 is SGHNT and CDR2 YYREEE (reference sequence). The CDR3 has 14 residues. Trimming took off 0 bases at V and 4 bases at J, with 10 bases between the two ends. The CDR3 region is CASSLEVDLYGYTF. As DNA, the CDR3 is TGTGCCAGCAGCTTGGAGGTGGATCTCTATGGCTACACCTTC. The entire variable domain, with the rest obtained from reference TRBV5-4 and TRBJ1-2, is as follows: ETGVTQSPTHLIKTRGQQVTLRCSSQSGHNTVSWYQQALGQGPQFIFQYYREEENGRGNFPPRFSGLQFPNYSSELNVNALELDDSALYLCASSLEVDLYGYTFGSGTRLTVV.

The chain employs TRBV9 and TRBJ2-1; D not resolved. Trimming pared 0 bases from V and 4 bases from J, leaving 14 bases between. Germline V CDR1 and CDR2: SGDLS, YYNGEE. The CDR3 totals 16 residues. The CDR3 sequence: CASSVAGGLLYNEQFF. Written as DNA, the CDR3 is TGTGCCAGCAGCGTAGCTGGTGGCCTTTTATACAATGAGCAGTTCTTC.

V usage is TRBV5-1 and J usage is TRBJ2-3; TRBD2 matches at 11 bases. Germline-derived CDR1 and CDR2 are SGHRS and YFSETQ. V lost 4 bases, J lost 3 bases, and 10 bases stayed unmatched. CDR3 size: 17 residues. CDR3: CASSLEGRLAGTDTQYF. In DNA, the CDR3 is TGCGCCAGCAGCCTTGAAGGGAGACTAGCGGGGACAGATACGCAGTATTTT.

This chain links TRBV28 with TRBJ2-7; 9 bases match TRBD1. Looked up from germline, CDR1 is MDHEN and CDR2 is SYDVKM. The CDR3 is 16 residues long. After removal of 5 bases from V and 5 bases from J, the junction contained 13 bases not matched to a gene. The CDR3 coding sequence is TGTGCCAGCAGTCCGCACAGGGGGCTTGGGTCGGACGAGCAGTACTTC. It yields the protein CASSPHRGLGSDEQYF.

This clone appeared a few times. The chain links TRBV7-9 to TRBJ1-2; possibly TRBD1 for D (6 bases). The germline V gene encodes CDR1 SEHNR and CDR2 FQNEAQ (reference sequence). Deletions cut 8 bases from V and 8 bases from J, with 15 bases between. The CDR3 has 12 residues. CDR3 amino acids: CASLRGGNGYTF. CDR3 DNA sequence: TGTGCCAGCCTAAGAGGGGGAAACGGCTACACCTTC.

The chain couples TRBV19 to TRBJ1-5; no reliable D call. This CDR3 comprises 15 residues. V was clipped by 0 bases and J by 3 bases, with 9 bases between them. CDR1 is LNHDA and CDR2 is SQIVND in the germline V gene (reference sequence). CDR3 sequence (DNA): TGTGCCAGTAGTATAGAGGGAGAGAACAATCAGCCCCAGCATTTT. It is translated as CASSIEGENNQPQHF.

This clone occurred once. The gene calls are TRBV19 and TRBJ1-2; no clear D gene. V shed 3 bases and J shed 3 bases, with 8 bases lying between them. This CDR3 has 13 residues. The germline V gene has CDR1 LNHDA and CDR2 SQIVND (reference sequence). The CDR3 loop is CASSIDGDYGYTF. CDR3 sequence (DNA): TGTGCCAGTAGTATTGATGGGGACTATGGCTACACCTTC.

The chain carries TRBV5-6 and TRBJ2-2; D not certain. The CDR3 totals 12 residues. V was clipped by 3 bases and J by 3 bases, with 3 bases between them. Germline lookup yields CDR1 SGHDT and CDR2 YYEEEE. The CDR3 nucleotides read TGTGCCAGCAGCTCTTACACCGGGGAGCTGTTTTTT. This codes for CASSSYTGELFF. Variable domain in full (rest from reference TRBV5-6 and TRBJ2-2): DAGVTQSPTHLIKTRGQQVTLRCSPKSGHDTVSWYQQALGQGPQFIFQYYEEEERQRGNFPDRFSGHQFPNYSSELNVNALLLGDSALYLCASSSYTGELFFGEGSRLTVL.

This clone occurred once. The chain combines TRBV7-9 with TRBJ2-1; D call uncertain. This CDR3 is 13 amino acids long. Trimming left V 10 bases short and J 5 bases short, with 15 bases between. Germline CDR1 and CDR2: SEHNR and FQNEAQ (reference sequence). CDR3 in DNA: TGTGCCACCCTGGAGTCTCGGGACAATGAGCAGTTCTTC. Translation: CATLESRDNEQFF.

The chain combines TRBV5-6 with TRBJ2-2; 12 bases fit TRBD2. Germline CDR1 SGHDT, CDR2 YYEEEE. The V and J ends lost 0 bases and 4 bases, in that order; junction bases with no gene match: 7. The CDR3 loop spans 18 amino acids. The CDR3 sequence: CASSLGLAGVFGTGELFF. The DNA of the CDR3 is TGTGCCAGCAGCTTGGGACTAGCGGGAGTTTTTGGCACCGGGGAGCTGTTTTTT.

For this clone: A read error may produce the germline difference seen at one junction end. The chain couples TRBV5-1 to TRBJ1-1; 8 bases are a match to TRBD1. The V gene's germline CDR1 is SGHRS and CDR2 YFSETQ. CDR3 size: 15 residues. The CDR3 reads CASSLAPTGVTEAFF. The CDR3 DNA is TGTGCCAGCAGCTTGGCCCCGACAGGGGTCACTGAAGCTTTCTTT.

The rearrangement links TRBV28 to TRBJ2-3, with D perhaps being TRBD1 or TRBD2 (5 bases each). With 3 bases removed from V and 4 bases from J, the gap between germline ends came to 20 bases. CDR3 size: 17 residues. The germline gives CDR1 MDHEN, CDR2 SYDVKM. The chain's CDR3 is CASSFGSSPLGADTQYF. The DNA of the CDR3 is TGTGCCAGCAGTTTCGGCTCCTCACCGTTGGGGGCAGATACGCAGTATTTT.

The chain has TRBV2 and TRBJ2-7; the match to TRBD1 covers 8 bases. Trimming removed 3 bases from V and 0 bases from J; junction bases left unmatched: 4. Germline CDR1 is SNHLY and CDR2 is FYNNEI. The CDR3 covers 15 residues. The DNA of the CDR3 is TGTGCCAGCAGTGATTGGACAGGGAGCTCCTACGAGCAGTACTTC. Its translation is CASSDWTGSSYEQYF.

The CDR3 DNA sequence: TGCAGCGTTGGGAAAGACAGGAGTCCCTACGAGCAGTACTTC. It translates to CSVGKDRSPYEQYF. The rearrangement uses TRBV29-1 and TRBJ2-7; possible D gene TRBD1, 6 bases. V lost 4 bases and J 2 bases, leaving 15 bases between the germline ends. The CDR3 runs 14 residues. Looked up from germline, CDR1 is SQVTM and CDR2 is ANQGSEA.

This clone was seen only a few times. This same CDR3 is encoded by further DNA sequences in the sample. The CDR3: CASSEGQGPSYEQYF. For the CDR3, the DNA is TGTGCCAGCAGTGAAGGTCAGGGGCCTTCTTACGAGCAGTACTTC. The J gene is TRBJ2-7, the V gene TRBV6-1; a possible D gene is TRBD1 (6 bases). V lost 1 base to trimming and J lost 4 bases, with 14 bases between them. The CDR3 runs to 15 residues. The germline V gene has CDR1 MNHNS and CDR2 SASEGT.

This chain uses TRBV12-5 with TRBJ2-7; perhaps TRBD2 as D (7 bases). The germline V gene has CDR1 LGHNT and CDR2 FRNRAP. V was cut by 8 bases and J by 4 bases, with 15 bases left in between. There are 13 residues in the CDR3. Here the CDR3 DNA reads TGTGCTAGTTCCCCCGGGGGGCGGTACGAGCAGTACTTC. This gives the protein CASSPGGRYEQYF.